These T cell receptor beta chains were read from a single sample in a study of blood T cell repertoires in COVID-19. Method: immunoSEQ multiplex PCR; TCRdb's copy keeps in-frame clones and lacks some. The repertoire has 45,000 to 70,000 clones, roughly nine tenths of them found once; the top ten carry roughly a fifth. Sequenced input: peripheral blood. The receptors here all came from a woman older than 75 with COVID-19, enrolled during active disease. CDR3s include the opening cysteine and the closing phenylalanine or tryptophan. Fields, in order: clone size, D gene, J gene, CDR3 length, V gene, CDR3 protein, CDR3 DNA. A D gene is named only where the DNA matches it firmly. The size entry is marked missing in some rows and otherwise reads once, few, many or a size class.

. | . | TRBJ2-5 | 13 | TRBV5-5 | CASRRADQETQYF | TGTGCCAGCAGGAGGGCGGACCAAGAGACCCAGTACTTC
once | TRBD1 | TRBJ1-1 | 14 | TRBV7-2 | CASSSQGVGTEAFF | TGTGCCAGCAGCTCCCAGGGGGTTGGGACTGAAGCTTTCTTT
few | TRBD1 | TRBJ1-6 | 17 | TRBV15 | CATSRDNYRDRHSPLHF | TGTGCCACCAGCAGAGATAACTACCGGGACAGACATTCACCCCTCCACTTT
. | . | TRBJ2-7 | 13 | TRBV19 | CASSIEGSYEQYF | TGTGCCAGTAGTATAGAGGGCAGCTACGAGCAGTACTTC
. | . | TRBJ2-7 | 12 | TRBV6-5 | CASSPGVYEQYF | TGTGCCAGCAGCCCAGGGGTCTACGAGCAGTACTTC
. | . | TRBJ1-6 | 14 | TRBV3-1/TRBV3-2 | CATMARSYNSPLHF | TGTGCCACCATGGCCCGCTCCTATAATTCACCCCTCCACTTT
. | . | TRBJ1-1 | 14 | TRBV6-5 | CASSYGGVSTEAFF | TGTGCCAGCAGTTACGGGGGGGTAAGCACTGAAGCTTTCTTT
. | . | TRBJ2-3 | 15 | TRBV5-6 | CASSLVGRVADTQYF | TGTGCCAGCAGCTTGGTAGGCAGGGTGGCGGATACGCAGTATTTT
. | TRBD1 | TRBJ1-2 | 15 | TRBV6-2/TRBV6-3 | CASSNGQGTGYGYTF | TGTGCCAGCAGTAATGGACAGGGGACGGGATATGGCTACACCTTC
. | . | TRBJ2-7 | 14 | TRBV21-1 | CASSKPAGGYEQYF | TGTGCCAGCAGCAAACCCGCCGGGGGCTACGAGCAGTACTTC
. | . | TRBJ1-5 | 16 | TRBV20-1 | CSASRGGDYSNQPQHF | TGCAGTGCTAGTCGTGGAGGGGATTATAGCAATCAGCCCCAGCATTTT
. | TRBD2 | TRBJ2-6 | 17 | TRBV10-3 | CAISALAGGSGANVLTF | TGTGCCATCAGTGCTTTAGCGGGGGGCTCTGGGGCCAACGTCCTGACTTTC
. | . | TRBJ2-1 | 16 | TRBV9 | CASSAHYRGLYNEQFF | TGTGCCAGCAGCGCCCACTATAGGGGACTCTACAATGAGCAGTTCTTC
once | . | TRBJ2-7 | 16 | TRBV3-1/TRBV3-2 | CASSSGGGTASIEQYF | TGTGCCAGCAGCTCCGGTGGGGGGACCGCTTCGATTGAGCAGTACTTC
. | TRBD1 | TRBJ1-2 | 12 | TRBV30 | CASDRENNGYTF | TGTGCCTCAGACAGGGAAAACAATGGCTACACCTTC
. | TRBD1 | TRBJ2-2 | 16 | TRBV7-7 | CASSSTGGADTGELFF | TGTGCCAGCAGTTCGACAGGGGGCGCGGACACCGGGGAGCTGTTTTTT
. | TRBD2 | TRBJ2-1 | 15 | TRBV7-9 | CASSRGLAGDHEQFF | TGTGCCAGCAGCCGAGGACTAGCGGGGGATCATGAGCAGTTCTTC
. | TRBD1 | TRBJ2-3 | 15 | TRBV19 | CASTSTGQGTDTQYF | TGTGCCAGTACCTCGACGGGACAGGGTACAGATACGCAGTATTTT
. | . | TRBJ2-1 | 17 | TRBV13 | CASSLRRGSGSYNEQFF | TGTGCCAGCAGCCTACGACGGGGGAGCGGGTCCTACAATGAGCAGTTCTTC
. | TRBD1 | TRBJ1-1 | 18 | TRBV19 | CASSGRSRTGRGNTEAFF | TGTGCCAGTAGTGGGCGTTCCAGGACAGGGAGAGGGAACACTGAAGCTTTCTTT
. | . | TRBJ2-5 | 15 | TRBV11-2 | CASSSRGAYQETQYF | TGTGCCAGCAGCTCGCGAGGCGCGTACCAAGAGACCCAGTACTTC
. | . | TRBJ1-2 | 16 | TRBV5-1 | CASSLEGRVPNYGYTF | TGCGCCAGCAGCTTAGAGGGTCGGGTGCCTAACTATGGCTACACCTTC
. | TRBD1 | TRBJ2-2 | 15 | TRBV27 | CASKPGQTNTGELFF | TGTGCCAGCAAGCCGGGACAGACGAACACCGGGGAGCTGTTTTTT
once | . | TRBJ2-2 | 12 | TRBV10-3 | CGARENTGELFF | TGTGGTGCCCGGGAGAACACCGGGGAGCTGTTTTTT
few | TRBD2 | TRBJ2-4 | 18 | TRBV6-2/TRBV6-3 | CASSFGVAGGPGKNIQYF | TGTGCCAGCAGCTTCGGGGTAGCGGGGGGGCCGGGCAAAAACATTCAGTACTTC
few | TRBD2 | TRBJ2-7 | 14 | TRBV7-8 | CASSLTSGGHEQYF | TGTGCCAGCAGCCTGACTAGCGGGGGGCACGAGCAGTACTTC
. | TRBD1 | TRBJ2-2 | 17 | TRBV24-1 | CATSAQQGAAGTGELFF | TGTGCCACCAGTGCCCAACAGGGGGCGGCGGGCACCGGGGAGCTGTTTTTT
. | . | TRBJ1-1 | 12 | TRBV29-1 | CSVGRGNTEAFF | TGCAGCGTTGGGAGGGGGAACACTGAAGCTTTCTTT
. | . | TRBJ1-2 | 19 | TRBV21-1 | CASSNTTKDSSPLYYGYTF | TGTGCCAGCAGCAACACTACTAAGGACTCGAGCCCTCTATACTATGGCTACACCTTC
. | . | TRBJ2-2 | 15 | TRBV19 | CASSTGGAYTGELFF | TGTGCCAGTAGCACAGGGGGGGCGTACACCGGGGAGCTGTTTTTT
. | TRBD1 | TRBJ1-1 | 14 | TRBV5-1 | CASRGQAMNTEAFF | TGCGCCAGCAGGGGACAGGCTATGAACACTGAAGCTTTCTTT
. | . | TRBJ2-6 | 18 | TRBV4-1 | CASSQSRGLNSGANVLTF | TGCGCCAGCAGCCAATCCAGGGGCCTAAACTCTGGGGCCAACGTCCTGACTTTC
once | TRBD1 | TRBJ2-1 | 15 | TRBV7-9 | CASSLEGQGANEQFF | TGTGCCAGCAGCTTAGAGGGACAGGGGGCCAATGAGCAGTTCTTC
. | TRBD1 | TRBJ1-3 | 16 | TRBV5-1 | CASSLAGGLAGNTIYF | TGCGCCAGCAGCTTGGCAGGGGGCCTAGCTGGAAACACCATATATTTT
. | . | TRBJ1-6 | 16 | TRBV27 | CASSTLGRGYNSPLHF | TGTGCCAGCAGTACCCTGGGGAGGGGCTATAATTCACCCCTCCACTTT